This T cell receptor beta chain comes out of a study of control samples from healthy donors and cancer patients. Data came from immunoSEQ multiplex PCR; TCRdb stores just in-frame clones and leaves some out. The table records approximately 70,000 clones, under 90% of them present only once. This clone was counted a single time. The V gene end was trimmed by 6 bases and the J gene end by 2 bases; junction bases not matched to a gene: 6. CDR3 length: 14 residues. Germline assignment: CDR1 MNHEY and CDR2 SVGAGI. The receptor was derived from a middle-aged man in good health. The sequenced material came from blood. The genes are TRBV6-5 and TRBJ1-2; 7 bases align to TRBD1. DNA of the CDR3: TGTGCCAGCAGCGCGGGACAGATCAACTATGGCTACACCTTC. Its protein is CASSAGQINYGYTF.